This is a list of T cell receptor beta chains from one sample in a study of T cells after yellow fever vaccination. TCRdb processed the 5' RACE reads anew with MiXCR; each CDR3 protein has one entry. This table holds hundreds of thousands of distinct CDR3 sequences, about 19% found once. The material was PBMCs, obtained 15 days after the yellow fever booster vaccination. Receptor source: a man aged 25-45 years who received the YFV17D yellow fever vaccine. CDR3s include the opening cysteine and the closing phenylalanine or tryptophan. The order of the fields is clone size, D gene, V gene, J gene, CDR3 protein, CDR3 DNA. D genes are given only for firm matches. Clone size is stated in some rows and not others, as once, few, many or a class when expanded.

>many|.|TRBV6-2/TRBV6-3|TRBJ2-3
CASSYSRDTQYF
TGTGCCAGCAGCTACTCCAGAGATACGCAGTATTTT
>.|.|TRBV12-3/TRBV12-4|TRBJ1-3
CASSSRLFSGNTIYF
TGTGCCAGCAGCTCTCGACTGTTCTCTGGAAACACCATATATTTT
>.|TRBD2|TRBV20-1|TRBJ2-7
CSATSGGTYEQYF
TGCAGTGCTACGAGCGGGGGGACCTACGAGCAGTACTTC
>.|TRBD1|TRBV28|TRBJ1-2
CASSSHQGEVGYTF
TGTGCCAGCAGCTCCCATCAGGGGGAGGTTGGCTACACCTTC
>few|.|TRBV20-1|TRBJ2-1
CSAVLSEQFF
TGCAGTGCTGTTCTGTCTGAGCAGTTCTTC
>few|TRBD2|TRBV12-3/TRBV12-4|TRBJ2-1
CASSREGRPYNEQFF
TGTGCCAGCAGTAGGGAGGGACGACCCTACAATGAGCAGTTCTTC
>.|TRBD2|TRBV20-1|TRBJ2-3
CSARVASGRDTQYF
TGCAGTGCTAGAGTGGCTAGCGGGAGAGATACGCAGTATTTT
>many|.|TRBV12-3/TRBV12-4|TRBJ1-6
CASSSTNSPLHF
TGTGCCAGCAGCTCCACGAATTCACCCCTCCACTTT
>.|TRBD2|TRBV5-1|TRBJ2-5
CASSPGGTDQETQYF
TGCGCCAGCAGCCCGGGGGGGACTGACCAAGAGACCCAGTACTTC
>few|TRBD2|TRBV20-1|TRBJ2-7
CSSDPRLAGAGEQYF
TGCAGTTCTGACCCCAGGCTAGCGGGAGCCGGAGAGCAGTACTTC
>.|.|TRBV5-4|TRBJ2-5
CASSLLLTGLETQYF
TGTGCCAGCAGCTTGCTCCTTACAGGTCTGGAGACCCAGTACTTC
>few|.|TRBV27|TRBJ2-7
CASSPPLSPEQYF
TGTGCCAGCAGCCCCCCACTCTCCCCTGAGCAGTACTTC
>many|.|TRBV7-9|TRBJ2-1
CASSLVASYNEQFF
TGTGCCAGCAGCTTAGTTGCCTCCTACAATGAGCAGTTCTTC
>once|.|TRBV6-1|TRBJ2-3
CASSVTRAADTQYF
TGTGCCAGCAGTGTGACAAGAGCGGCAGATACGCAGTATTTT
>.|TRBD1|TRBV7-8|TRBJ1-2
CASREGTAYGYTF
TGTGCCAGCAGGGAAGGGACAGCATATGGCTACACCTTC
>.|.|TRBV20-1|TRBJ2-5
CSARDTQTVQETQYF
TGCAGTGCTAGAGATACACAGACAGTCCAAGAGACCCAGTACTTC
>.|.|TRBV20-1|TRBJ2-1
CSAQSNNEQFF
TGCAGTGCACAATCCAACAATGAGCAGTTCTTC
>.|TRBD2|TRBV5-6|TRBJ2-1
CASSLAGLEPEQFF
TGTGCCAGCAGCTTAGCGGGACTGGAACCTGAGCAGTTCTTC
>few|.|TRBV5-5|TRBJ1-1
CASSFSPNTEAFF
TGTGCCAGCAGCTTCTCCCCGAACACTGAAGCTTTCTTT
>many|TRBD2|TRBV5-1|TRBJ2-2
CASSLTSGKNTGELFF
TGCGCCAGCAGCTTAACTAGCGGGAAGAACACCGGGGAGCTGTTTTTT
>few|.|TRBV7-9|TRBJ2-7
CASSLMGRSHEQYF
TGTGCCAGCAGCTTAATGGGACGGAGCCACGAGCAGTACTTC
>few|TRBD1|TRBV29-1|TRBJ2-2
CSVEGQTDTGELFF
TGCAGCGTAGAGGGACAGACCGACACCGGGGAGCTGTTTTTT
>few|.|TRBV12-3/TRBV12-4|TRBJ1-1
CASSTKGGPGMNTEAFF
TGTGCCAGCAGCACAAAAGGGGGACCGGGAATGAACACTGAAGCTTTCTTT
>many|TRBD2|TRBV7-2|TRBJ2-1
CASSTGLAAYNEQFF
TGTGCCAGCAGCACCGGACTAGCCGCATACAATGAGCAGTTCTTC
>few|.|TRBV20-1|TRBJ2-7
CSALWMAGEQYF
TGCAGTGCCCTCTGGATGGCAGGGGAGCAGTACTTC
>few|.|TRBV20-1|TRBJ2-5
CSARMAPRGETQYF
TGCAGTGCTAGGATGGCCCCCAGGGGAGAGACCCAGTACTTC
>.|.|TRBV5-1|TRBJ1-1
CASSLAGGGKAFF
TGCGCCAGCAGCTTGGCCGGGGGCGGCAAAGCTTTCTTT
>once|.|TRBV4-1|TRBJ2-2
CASSQEQARELFF
TGCGCCAGCAGCCAAGAACAGGCCCGGGAGCTGTTTTTT
>.|TRBD2|TRBV11-2|TRBJ2-5
CASSSMMGVGRAQETQYF
TGTGCCAGCAGCTCAATGATGGGGGTCGGGAGGGCTCAAGAGACCCAGTACTTC
>.|.|TRBV30|TRBJ2-5
CAWSVPAGTQYF
TGTGCCTGGAGTGTCCCCGCCGGTACCCAGTACTTC
>.|.|TRBV18|TRBJ1-4
CASSPWGQREKLFF
TGTGCCAGCTCCCCGTGGGGTCAGCGGGAAAAACTGTTTTTT
>few|.|TRBV3-1|TRBJ2-4
CASSQGAGADIQYF
TGTGCCAGCAGCCAAGGGGCAGGGGCCGACATTCAGTACTTC
>few|.|TRBV5-1|TRBJ2-1
CASSLEHTEFF
TGCGCCAGCAGCTTGGAGCATACGGAGTTCTTC
>few|.|TRBV10-3|TRBJ1-5
CAITLGLDQPQHF
TGTGCCATCACCCTGGGCCTCGATCAGCCCCAGCATTTT
>.|.|TRBV28|TRBJ2-3
CASRRRRQGDTQYF
TGTGCCAGCAGGCGGCGTCGACAAGGGGATACGCAGTATTTT
>few|.|TRBV12-3/TRBV12-4|TRBJ2-7
CASSEGPGGNYEQYF
TGTGCCAGCAGCGAGGGTCCCGGAGGGAACTACGAGCAGTACTTC
>.|TRBD1|TRBV20-1|TRBJ1-1
CSASLGQTNTEAFF
TGCAGTGCTAGCCTGGGACAGACGAACACTGAAGCTTTCTTT
>.|.|TRBV18|TRBJ2-3
CASSPPTGLSTDTQYF
TGTGCCAGCTCACCACCCACAGGGCTTAGCACAGATACGCAGTATTTT
>.|TRBD1|TRBV15|TRBJ2-1
CATSRAGTGLNEQFF
TGTGCCACCAGCAGAGCTGGGACAGGGCTCAATGAGCAGTTCTTC
>.|.|TRBV2|TRBJ2-1
CASSRLASTPFPEQFF
TGTGCCAGCAGTCGACTGGCTAGCACGCCTTTTCCTGAGCAGTTCTTC
>few|.|TRBV12-3/TRBV12-4|TRBJ2-7
CASSFFGSYEQYF
TGTGCCAGCAGTTTTTTTGGGAGCTACGAGCAGTACTTC
>.|.|TRBV6-2/TRBV6-3|TRBJ2-1
CASSQEGRGAYNEQFF
TGTGCCAGCAGTCAAGAGGGCAGGGGAGCCTACAATGAGCAGTTCTTC
>.|.|TRBV5-4|TRBJ2-7
CASSYCEQYF
TGTGCCAGCAGCTACTGCGAGCAGTACTTC
>.|TRBD2|TRBV27|TRBJ2-3
CASSGRGDTQYF
TGTGCCAGCAGTGGGCGGGGGGATACGCAGTATTTT
>.|.|TRBV25-1|TRBJ1-3
CASSAAGLSGNTIYF
TGTGCCAGCAGTGCCGCGGGGCTCTCTGGAAACACCATATATTTT
>.|.|TRBV12-3/TRBV12-4|TRBJ2-2
CASSSLGGGRNTGELFF
TGTGCCAGCAGTTCCCTGGGCGGCGGGCGGAACACCGGGGAGCTGTTTTTT